Below, one T cell receptor (beta chain) is given with its context. The target antigen is unknown. The sample is drawn from a study of graft-versus-host responses after intestinal transplantation. About the study: Tacrolimus plus steroids were given to all recipients for about 3 years, preceded by anti-thymocyte globulin induction.

The table came from immunoSEQ multiplex PCR; TCRdb's copy has only in-frame clones and leaves some out. Of some 120,000 clones in the sample, over 85% were seen once. Study-wide points: Those patients showing graft-donor T cell macrochimerism displayed high graft-versus-host to host-versus-graft clonal ratios in allografts. Recipient marrow harbored GvH clones, some of which surfaced first in ileum or blood.

The CDR3 consists of 14 residues. CDR1 is MNHNY, CDR2 SVGAGI, per germline (reference sequence). V was pared by 0 bases and J by 2 bases, with 5 bases between. The V gene is TRBV6-6, the J gene TRBJ1-5, with D unclear. This receptor was obtained from a human donor who received an intestinal transplant. Sequences were derived from unstimulated CD4+ T cells sorted from spleen or lymph node cells, sampled before intestinal transplant. CDR3 DNA sequence: TGTGCCAGCAGTTACTCAGGGCGCAATCAGCCCCAGCATTTT. Its protein is CASSYSGRNQPQHF.